This T cell receptor beta chain was captured in a study of blood T cell repertoires in COVID-19. Per germline, CDR1 LNHNV and CDR2 YYDKDF (reference sequence). There are 14 residues in the CDR3. Trimming took 8 bases from V and 3 from J, leaving 16 bases between them. The repertoire was sequenced with immunoSEQ multiplex PCR; TCRdb's copy has only in-frame clones and lacks some. The repertoire consists of roughly 200,000 clones, with approximately 85% occurring once and the leading ten covering 6.2%. The chain uses TRBV15 and TRBJ1-2; no clear D gene. The clonotype comes from a man aged 40-49 years who had recovered from COVID-19. The sequenced sample consisted of PBMCs or T cells enriched from blood (not recorded which). The CDR3 region is CATGDAGAYYGYTF. The CDR3 DNA follows: TGTGCCACCGGCGACGCAGGTGCCTACTATGGCTACACCTTC.